This T cell receptor (beta chain) stems from a study of T-cell memory formation after mild COVID-19 (dated by TCRdb to the early 2020s). Broadly, across the study: Most TCR sequence clusters were specific to one of the two donors. In a couple of donors, T-cell clones that expanded and contracted after mild COVID-19 were tracked by sequencing TCRalpha and TCRbeta repertoires over time. The cohort was made up of two young adult volunteers, one female and one male, who were previously healthy. General study outcomes and caveats: SARS-CoV-2 specificity was not confirmed for the second-wave clones peaking on day 37. Contracting CD4+ clones were found mainly in CM and EM memory subsets, while CD8+ clones were enriched in EMRA. From day 15 to 85, contracting clones showed balanced CD4/CD8 phenotypes, whereas a second wave of clones that expanded from day 15 to 37 leaned towards CD4+. Only two mild cases were covered by the study, and larger cohorts that include severe cases with pre-infection samples were considered necessary. Some responding clones were detected in pre-infection memory, suggesting pre-existing cross-reactive memory T cells joined the SARS-CoV-2 response.

Sequencing was carried out with an Illumina NovaSeq 6000. TCRalpha and TCRbeta cDNA libraries were built by 5'RACE with constant-segment primers, adding sample barcodes and unique molecular identifiers. Trizol reagent was used to extract RNA from every sample. Amplification of the libraries took two PCR steps, and the second step added a second sample barcode plus Illumina TruSeq adapters. Sequencing of libraries was performed on an Illumina NovaSeq with 2 x 150 bp paired-end reads. The original pipeline was this. Reads were demultiplexed and collapsed into UMI-guided consensus sequences with migec v1.2.7. Using mixcr v2.1.11, UMI consensuses were aligned to TRA and TRB V and J templates and then assembled into clonotypes. A clonotype was counted as expanded or contracted only if both edgeR and NoisET called the change significant, with noise models trained on biological replicates. For edgeR calls, the cutoffs were a false discovery rate-adjusted p below 0.01 and a log2 fold-change threshold of 1. As an exploratory analysis of dynamics, PCA with hierarchical clustering was applied to max-normalized trajectories of the 1000 most abundant clonotypes. Each responding clone was given a CD4 or CD8 phenotype based on the CD4+ and CD8+ repertoires, which had been sequenced separately. The public reads were reanalyzed by TCRdb: fastp trimming at Q25, MiXCR alignment, in-frame beta chains only. Under each unique CDR3 protein, matching rows form one entry showing the most common genes and DNA. The V and J calls were determined by TCRdb, not by the authors. This sample lists around 200,000 distinct CDR3 sequences; about 10% were detected once. The ten most abundant clones make up less than 4% of the sample.

Comment on this clonotype: Its antigen is still unknown. No much larger clone exists at a distance of one base, and base qualities are not known.

Ficoll-Paque density gradient centrifugation was used to isolate PBMCs. The junction carries 16 bases between V and J, which are trimmed by 6 bases and 5 bases respectively. CDR1 and CDR2 are read off the germline V gene as SGHTA and FQGNSA. Taken from cysteine to phenylalanine, the CDR3 has 14 residues. Only CDR3 DNA is held: 42 bases, read in frame from base 1. The chain uses TRBV7-2 and TRBJ1-2; D gene: possibly TRBD1, on 5 matching bases. The clonotype originates from a man aged 18 to 30 who had mild COVID-19 (a few samples of this study predate the infection). The sample titles of this study are shuffled in the database, so cell type and time point are left out; the donor was told from shared clones. The sequencing input was PBMCs or a T cell subset sorted from them (not recorded which). The CDR3 protein: CASSSAGQSYGYTF. The nucleotide sequence reads as follows: TGTGCCAGCAGTTCCGCGGGGCAGTCATATGGCTACACCTTC. With the portions outside the CDR3 filled from the reference TRBV7-2 and TRBJ1-2 genes, the complete variable region becomes GAGVSQSPSNKVTEKGKDVELRCDPISGHTALYWYRQSLGQGLEFLIYFQGNSAPDKSGLPSDRFSAERTGGSVSTLTIQRTQQEDSAVYLCASSSAGQSYGYTFGSGTRLTVV.